This T cell receptor (beta chain) was documented in a study of blood T cell repertoires in COVID-19. Study at large: COVID-19 samples from acute and convalescent phases originated in the United States, Italy and Spain. T cells, B-cell-depleted T cells, or PBMCs provided the cDNA or gDNA that served as material.

CDR3 length: 14 residues. Germline V CDR1 and CDR2: MNHEY, SMNVEV (reference sequence). With V trimmed by 6 bases and J by 2 bases, 6 bases remained unmatched. Original methodology: Researchers report that nucleated cell counts were estimated from reference gene primer amplification. Produced via immunoSEQ multiplex PCR; TCRdb's table is partial and in-frame only. V and J calls and clone size are copied from that table; D and trimming were computed from the DNA. The sample gives approximately 190,000 clones, about four fifths of which show up once; about 6% is in the top ten. This clone was counted between two and nine times.

The sequence was obtained from a woman in her forties with acute or convalescent COVID-19. The rearrangement joins TRBV27 to TRBJ2-7; TRBD1 aligns across 8 bases. The specimen sequenced was peripheral blood. Written as DNA, the CDR3 is TGTGCCAGCAGCTCGGACAGGGCGCCCTACGAGCAGTACTTC. Residues: CASSSDRAPYEQYF.